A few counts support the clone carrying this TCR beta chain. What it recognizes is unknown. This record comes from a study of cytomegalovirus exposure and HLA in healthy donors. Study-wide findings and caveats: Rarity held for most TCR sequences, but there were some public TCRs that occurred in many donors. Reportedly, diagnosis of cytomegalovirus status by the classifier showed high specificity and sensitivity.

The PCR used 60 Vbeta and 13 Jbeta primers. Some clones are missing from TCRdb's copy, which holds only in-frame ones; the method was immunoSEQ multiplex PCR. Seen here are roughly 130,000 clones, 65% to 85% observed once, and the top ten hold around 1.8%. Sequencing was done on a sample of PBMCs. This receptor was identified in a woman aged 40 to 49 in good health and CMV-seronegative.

The DNA for the CDR3 is TGTGCCAGCAGCCCCCATCACCGGGGGGACACCGGGGAGCTGTTTTTT. This translates into CASSPHHRGDTGELFF. The rearrangement links TRBV9 to TRBJ2-2; 7 bases are shared with TRBD2. The V segment lost 4 bases and the J segment 3 bases; nucleotides outside the gene matches: 9. Germline CDR1 is SGDLS and CDR2 is YYNGEE. CDR3 length: 16 residues.